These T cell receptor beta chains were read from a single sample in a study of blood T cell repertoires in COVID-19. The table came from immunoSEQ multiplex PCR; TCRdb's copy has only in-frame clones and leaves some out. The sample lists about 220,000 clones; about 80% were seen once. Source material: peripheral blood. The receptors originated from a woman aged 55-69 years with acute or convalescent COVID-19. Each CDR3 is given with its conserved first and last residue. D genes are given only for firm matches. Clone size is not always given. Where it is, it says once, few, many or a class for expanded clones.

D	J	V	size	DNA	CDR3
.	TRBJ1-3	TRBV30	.	TGTGCCTGGAGCCCAGGGGGAAACACCATATATTTT	CAWSPGGNTIYF
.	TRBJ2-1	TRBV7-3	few	TGTGCCAGCAGCTTGGTGGCGGGGAGCTTTAATGAGCAGTTCTTC	CASSLVAGSFNEQFF
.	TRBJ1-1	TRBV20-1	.	TGCAGTGCGCTGCAGGGGCTGGAAGCTTTCTTT	CSALQGLEAFF
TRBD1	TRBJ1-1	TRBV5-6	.	TGTGCCAGCAGCTTGCCGACAGGGGGCCGGGGCACTGAAGCTTTCTTT	CASSLPTGGRGTEAFF
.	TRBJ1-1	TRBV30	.	TGTGCCTGGAGTGTACCAGGGTATCGGAACACTGAAGCTTTCTTT	CAWSVPGYRNTEAFF
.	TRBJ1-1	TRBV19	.	TGTGCCAGTACCCCGTTTTCGTCAGGGCGGTCCACTGAAGCTTTCTTT	CASTPFSSGRSTEAFF
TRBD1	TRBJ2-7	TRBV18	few	TGTGCCAGCTCACAAGACCAGGGGGACCAATACGAGCAGTACTTC	CASSQDQGDQYEQYF
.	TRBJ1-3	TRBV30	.	TGTGCCTGGAGTGACGGTCCTGGAAACACCATATATTTT	CAWSDGPGNTIYF
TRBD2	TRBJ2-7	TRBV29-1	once	TGCAGCGTTGAAGGCCTTTGGGGCGGGGGAGACGAGCAGTACTTC	CSVEGLWGGGDEQYF
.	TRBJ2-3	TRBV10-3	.	TGTGCCATCAGCGCTAATCCGGGACAACGCACAGATACGCAGTATTTT	CAISANPGQRTDTQYF
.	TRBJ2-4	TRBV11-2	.	TGTGCCAGCAGCTTAGGCCCACTCCTAGCCAAAAACATTCAGTACTTC	CASSLGPLLAKNIQYF
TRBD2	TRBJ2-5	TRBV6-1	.	TGTGCCAGCAGTGCCAAGACTAGCGGGGGGCTGGAGACCCAGTACTTC	CASSAKTSGGLETQYF